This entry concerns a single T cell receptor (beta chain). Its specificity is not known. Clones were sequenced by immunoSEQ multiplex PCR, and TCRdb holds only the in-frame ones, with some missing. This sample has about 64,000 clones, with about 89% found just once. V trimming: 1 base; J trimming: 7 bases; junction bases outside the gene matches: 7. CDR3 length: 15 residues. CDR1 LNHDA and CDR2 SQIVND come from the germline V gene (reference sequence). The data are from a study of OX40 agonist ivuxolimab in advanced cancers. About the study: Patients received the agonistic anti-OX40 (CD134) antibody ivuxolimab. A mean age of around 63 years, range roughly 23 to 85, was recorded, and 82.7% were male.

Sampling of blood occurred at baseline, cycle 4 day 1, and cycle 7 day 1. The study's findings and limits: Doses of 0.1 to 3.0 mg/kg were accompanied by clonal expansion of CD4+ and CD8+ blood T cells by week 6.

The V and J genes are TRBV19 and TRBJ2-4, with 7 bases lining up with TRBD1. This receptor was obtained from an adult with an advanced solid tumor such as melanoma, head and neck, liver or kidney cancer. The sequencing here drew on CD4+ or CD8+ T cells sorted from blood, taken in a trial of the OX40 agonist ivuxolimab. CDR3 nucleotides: TGTGCCAGTAGTATAGGAAACAGGGGATATAACATTCAGTACTTC. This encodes CASSIGNRGYNIQYF.